This T cell receptor beta chain was sequenced during a study of identical twins (dated by TCRdb to about 2016). With regard to the full study: To test whether fetal clonotypes persist, this study deep-sequenced TCR alpha and beta repertoires from monozygotic twins, from unrelated adults of various ages, and from cord blood. To rule out contamination, replicate twin experiments were performed at different times with different library preparation protocols. Broader findings and caveats from the paper: Zero-insertion analyses could be partly confounded by invariant T cells such as MAIT and iNKT, though diverse VJ usage argued against such confounding for most clonotypes. Compared with coincidental sharing between unrelated individuals, out-of-frame TCR alpha sequences shared between twins showed an excess of sequences with low generation probability. The excess sharing between twins in beta out-of-frame sequences was weaker because fewer shared sequences reduced the signal-to-noise ratio. Fewer insertions were carried by abundant cord blood beta clonotypes, a similar but weaker trend appeared in young adult naive repertoires, and no such trend appeared in memory repertoires. Recombination models systematically underestimated out-of-frame TCR alpha sharing in monozygotic twins but agreed with sharing between unrelated individuals. Because the same donors could not be followed over many years, conclusions were based on cross-sectional statistical analysis.

Every donor was a healthy Caucasian. The twin cohort comprised three pairs of female monozygotic twins, all aged roughly 18 to 29 years. Using Miltenyi CD45RO+ enrichment and human naive T-cell isolation kits, memory (CD45RO+) and naive T cells were isolated from PBMC. To note about this clonotype: The antigen this receptor binds is unknown. No per-base quality is available; no much larger clone lies one base away.

The CDR3 runs 15 residues from the cysteine to the phenylalanine. The sequence is cut down to CDR3 DNA, 45 bases in frame from base 1. Based on the germline V gene, the CDR1 and CDR2 sequences are MNHEY and SVGEGT. V loses 2 bases at its end and J loses 0 bases; junction bases beyond the gene matches: 1. Receptor amplification or capture employed 5' RACE. For sequencing, an Illumina HiSeq 2000 was employed. Template switching introduced a universal primer binding site; the final cDNA contained a unique molecular identifier, enabling accurate counting of TCR cDNA molecules. Specific primers in the conserved constant-segment region were used to synthesize first-strand cDNA for TCR alpha and beta chains. To control for contamination, each cDNA library was double barcoded with a SMART-Mk sample barcode plus Illumina barcodes. TruSeq adapter sequences along with Illumina sample barcodes were introduced in two successive PCR steps. The TCR alpha and beta cDNA libraries were sequenced on the Illumina HiSeq platform using custom primers. The paper's data handling went like this. Raw reads were processed with MiGEC to extract unique molecular identifiers, and MiXCR was used to determine CDR3 positions. For each individual, recombination models were inferred using an EM algorithm with the repgenHMM and IGoR tools. Shared clonotype analysis was performed with the tcR package in R, normalizing sharing by the product of cloneset sizes. To study raw recombination without the effects of thymic and clonal selection, out-of-frame nonproductive sequences were analyzed. The public reads were quality trimmed at Q25 with fastp and then assembled into clones with MiXCR by TCRdb, keeping productive beta chains. When rows share a CDR3 protein, they turn into one entry using the most common DNA and genes. These V and J calls originate from TCRdb's pipeline instead of the authors' own analysis. Across this sample there are approximately 220,000 distinct CDR3 sequences, with 6% to 9% seen only once. The ten top clones hold less than 2% of the sample.

This sample was also put to use in a study of yellow fever vaccine responses in identical twins. The second publication reports: The authors reported that the T cell response to vaccination in identical twins appeared partly convergent and partly personalized. In the study, vaccine-responding T cell clones were precisely tracked in identical twins.

The receptor comes from a woman younger than 30 in good health. Material: memory (CD45RO+) T cells sorted from blood. This sample's cell subset or site label indicates: CD45RO+ enriched T cells. The receptor chain draws on TRBV6-2 or TRBV6-3 and TRBJ2-7, and 10 junction bases match TRBD1. The CDR3 has the sequence CASSYGTGVSYEQYF. The DNA is as follows: TGTGCCAGCAGTTACGGGACAGGGGTCTCCTACGAGCAGTACTTC.